A single sample gave rise to the 2 T cell receptor beta chains below, sequenced in a study of cytotoxic CD8 clonotypes in ibrutinib-treated CLL. The assay was immunoSEQ multiplex PCR, and TCRdb's table has in-frame clones only and misses some. The sample carries around 70,000 clones, less than 95% recorded once. The sequences come from PBMCs, collected after 12 months of ibrutinib treatment. All receptors come from a human donor with chronic lymphocytic leukemia.

The chain is built from TRBV7-2 and TRBJ1-6; 7 bases match TRBD1. The CDR3 is 14 residues long. The junction had 4 bases not matched to a gene; V was cut back by 5 bases and J by 6 bases. From germline, CDR1 is SGHTA and CDR2 FQGNSA. DNA of the CDR3: TGTGCCAGCAGCAAAGGGACAGCTAATTCACCCCTCCACTTT. It encodes CASSKGTANSPLHF.

CDR3: CASKASGSSYEQYF. For the CDR3, the DNA is TGCGCCAGCAAGGCTAGCGGGAGTAGCTACGAGCAGTACTTC. This chain connects TRBV10-2 to TRBJ2-7; 10 bases fit TRBD2. This CDR3 spans 14 amino acids. V shed 7 bases and J 3 bases; nucleotides not matched to a gene: 6. Germline assignment: CDR1 WSHSY and CDR2 SAAADI.